This is a list of T cell receptor beta chains from one sample in a study of shared clonotypes between healthy human individuals. TCRdb's table, derived via immunoSEQ multiplex PCR, lists solely in-frame clones and lacks some. Of a few million clones in the sample, around 90% were seen once. Sequencing was carried out using naive CD4+ T cells sorted from blood. Source of these receptors: a man between 18 and 35 years old in good health. CDR3s leave out the opening cysteine and the closing phenylalanine or tryptophan.

ASSQDLTRVAKNIQY,TRBJ2-4,TRBV4-3
ASSIGSSGIINEQF,TRBJ2-1,TRBV27
ASSELGLATQY,TRBJ2-3,TRBV6-1
ASRLTGAYGYT,TRBJ1-2,TRBV6-5
ASSRGEIYNEQF,TRBJ2-1,TRBV18
ASSQTGTLSYEQY,TRBJ2-7,TRBV18
ASSMGGAGSYNEQF,TRBJ2-1,TRBV5-4
ASKRLFSSYEQY,TRBJ2-7,TRBV2
ASSLSSVVSETQY,TRBJ2-5,TRBV14
ASRPLAVTSTDTQY,TRBJ2-3,TRBV7-2
ASSRTQSTDTQY,TRBJ2-3,TRBV7-9
ASRSQGTVNTEAF,TRBJ1-1,TRBV6-1
ASSSNAGRGTEAF,TRBJ1-1,TRBV11-2
ASSSASGEETQY,TRBJ2-5,TRBV5-4
ASSTTGDQPQH,TRBJ1-5,TRBV19
ASSESIGTEYGYT,TRBJ1-2,TRBV6-1
ASSWGGQRNQPQH,TRBJ1-5,TRBV5-4
ASSLYWGTENTGELF,TRBJ2-2,TRBV19
ASSDRGGTYEQY,TRBJ2-7,TRBV6-1
ASSQSQRSTDTQY,TRBJ2-3,TRBV23-1
ASSWGQTEAF,TRBJ1-1,TRBV5-6
AISESVSGAF,TRBJ1-1,TRBV10-3
ASSLGISETQY,TRBJ2-5,TRBV2
AWSVLGGEGETQY,TRBJ2-5,TRBV30
ASSLADTQSPLH,TRBJ1-6,TRBV5-1
ASRPGEGLNGELF,TRBJ2-2,TRBV4-1
ASSERRAGTSYNSPLH,TRBJ1-6,TRBV6-1
ASSSSEINNEQF,TRBJ2-1,TRBV7-9
ASSRQGYTGELF,TRBJ2-2,TRBV6-5
ASSILTADTQY,TRBJ2-3,TRBV19
ASSWGQGNGYT,TRBJ1-2,TRBV7-2
ASSYSGGNQPQH,TRBJ1-5,TRBV6-6
ASRPIRKVGTEAF,TRBJ1-1,TRBV23-1
ASSYSAGGNEQY,TRBJ2-7,TRBV6-5
ASRTSGGQPQH,TRBJ1-5,TRBV19
ASTPRGRAGLNTGELF,TRBJ2-2,TRBV9
ASSLFASPLH,TRBJ1-6,TRBV7-2
AISEVPQVTDTQY,TRBJ2-3,TRBV10-3
ASSLGLAGGSDTQY,TRBJ2-3,TRBV5-1
ASRYQTSVQF,TRBJ2-1,TRBV13
ASSYNRNYGYT,TRBJ1-2,TRBV6-5
ASSLLAGTLSGNTIY,TRBJ1-3,TRBV11-2
ASSLAPVGVGVYEQY,TRBJ2-7,TRBV5-1
ASSPRTGDTTGETQY,TRBJ2-5,TRBV18
ASSGDIHTQY,TRBJ2-3,TRBV27
ASSKDSSFSYEQY,TRBJ2-7,TRBV5-1
AWRTAGITDTQY,TRBJ2-3,TRBV30
ASSDQRGLSTDTQY,TRBJ2-3,TRBV7-8
ASSVDRVRLTEAF,TRBJ1-1,TRBV18
ASKPTTLGNQPQH,TRBJ1-5,TRBV6-5
ASSPGQGNIQY,TRBJ2-4,TRBV4-2
ASSQGQGAKTEAF,TRBJ1-1,TRBV5-4
ASRQGADIRTGELF,TRBJ2-2,TRBV19
ASSLSGEETQY,TRBJ2-5,TRBV7-8
ASSRVYYEQY,TRBJ2-7,TRBV2
ASTTGVYGYT,TRBJ1-2,TRBV19
ASSRSEGTYEQY,TRBJ2-7,TRBV5-1
ASSLPQGPTQY,TRBJ2-5,TRBV5-6
ASSPIRGALTDTQY,TRBJ2-3,TRBV18
ASTSMWRVGELF,TRBJ2-2,TRBV6-5